This TCR beta chain was recovered during a study of blood T cell repertoires in COVID-19. The overall study: Donors in the United States, Italy and Spain gave samples during acute or convalescent COVID-19.

The study recruited people aged about 18 to 95 years across approximately 25 US areas. Symptom resolution, clearance, or two negative PCRs marked donors in Cohort 3 as recovered. V shed 4 bases, J shed 4 bases, and the junction held 10 bases outside the gene matches. Germline CDR1 reads SGHNT; CDR2 reads YYREEE (reference sequence). The CDR3 is 15 amino acids. Measured with immunoSEQ multiplex PCR; TCRdb has only the in-frame clones, and not every one. The sample consists of approximately 490,000 clones, approximately 90% of them appearing once. The sample comprised PBMCs or T cells enriched from blood (not recorded which). The V and J genes are TRBV5-4 and TRBJ1-2, with 7 bases that match TRBD1. This receptor was obtained from a woman under 30 who had recovered from COVID-19. CDR3 nucleotides: TGTGCCAGCAGCCACACGGGACAGATAAGCTATGGCTACACCTTC. It yields the protein CASSHTGQISYGYTF.